This T cell receptor (beta chain) was found in a study of immune evolution from preneoplasia to lung adenocarcinoma. This table comes from immunoSEQ multiplex PCR, and its TCRdb copy is limited to in-frame clones, with some not included. The table has about 6,400 clones, over 75% seen once; the top ten hold 2.5% to 3.5%. Study conclusions and caveats: Clonality was highest in normal lung, lower in later-stage lesions apparently. Top clone frequencies peaked in normal lung, apparently declining through invasive adenocarcinoma.

This CDR3 has 16 amino acids. Trimming stripped 1 base from V and 1 base from J, with 13 bases between. Per the germline V gene, CDR1 is SGHRS and CDR2 is YFSETQ. A word on this clone: Its cognate antigen is unknown.

Two lung cancer pathologists independently confirmed each histologic diagnosis. The TCR sequence derives from a person between 55 and 80 years old with lung adenocarcinoma. The rearrangement links TRBV5-1 to TRBJ2-3; D possibly corresponds to TRBD1 (6 bases). The sample consisted of FFPE minimally invasive lung adenocarcinoma tissue. The CDR3 loop reads CASSLWGEGGTDTQYF. CDR3 DNA sequence: TGCGCCAGCAGCTTGTGGGGCGAGGGGGGCACAGATACGCAGTATTTT.